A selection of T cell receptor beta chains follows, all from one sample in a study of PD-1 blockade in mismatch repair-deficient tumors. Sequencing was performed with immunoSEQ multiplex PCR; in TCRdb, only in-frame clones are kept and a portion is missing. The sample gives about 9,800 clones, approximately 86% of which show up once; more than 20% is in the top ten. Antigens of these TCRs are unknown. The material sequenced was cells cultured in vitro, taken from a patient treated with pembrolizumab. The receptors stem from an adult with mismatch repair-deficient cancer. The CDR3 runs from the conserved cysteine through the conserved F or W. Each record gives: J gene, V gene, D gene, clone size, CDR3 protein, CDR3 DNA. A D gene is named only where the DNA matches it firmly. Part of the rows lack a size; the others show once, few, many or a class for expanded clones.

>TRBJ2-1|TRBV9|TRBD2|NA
CASSGSGNYNEQFF
TGTGCCAGCAGCGGTAGCGGGAACTACAATGAGCAGTTCTTC
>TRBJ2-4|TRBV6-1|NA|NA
CAARQALLAKNIQYF
TGTGCCGCCAGACAGGCGCTCCTAGCCAAAAACATTCAGTACTTC
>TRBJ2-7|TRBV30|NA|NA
CAWSTGFEQYF
TGTGCCTGGAGTACGGGGTTCGAGCAGTACTTC
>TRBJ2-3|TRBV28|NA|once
CASSLVSDTQYF
TGTGCCAGCAGCTTGGTGTCAGATACGCAGTATTTT
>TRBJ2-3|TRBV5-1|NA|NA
CASQVSETQYF
TGCGCCAGCCAAGTTAGTGAAACGCAGTATTTT
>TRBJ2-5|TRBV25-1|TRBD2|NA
CASSEYRGTSGLETQYF
TGTGCCAGCAGTGAATATAGGGGGACTAGCGGGTTAGAGACCCAGTACTTC
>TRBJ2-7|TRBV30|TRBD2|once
CAWSGGRYSYEQYF
TGTGCCTGGAGCGGCGGGAGGTATTCCTACGAGCAGTACTTC
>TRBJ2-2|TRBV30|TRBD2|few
CAWSTSEVSNTGELFF
TGTGCCTGGAGCACTAGCGAGGTCTCGAACACCGGGGAGCTGTTTTTT
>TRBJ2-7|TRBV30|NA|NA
CAWSAQGYEQYF
TGTGCCTGGAGCGCCCAAGGCTACGAGCAGTACTTC
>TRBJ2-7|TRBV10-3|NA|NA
CAISDPLRTNVPGSYEQYF
TGTGCCATCAGTGACCCGCTCCGGACAAACGTACCAGGTTCCTACGAGCAGTACTTC
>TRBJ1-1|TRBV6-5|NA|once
CASSPPGGWDTEAFF
TGTGCCAGCAGTCCCCCCGGGGGGTGGGACACTGAAGCTTTCTTT
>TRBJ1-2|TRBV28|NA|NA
CASSLQGYGYTF
TGTGCCAGCAGTTTACAGGGTTATGGCTACACCTTC
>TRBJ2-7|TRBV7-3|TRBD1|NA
CASSEGQGFEQYF
TGTGCCAGCAGCGAAGGACAGGGTTTCGAGCAGTACTTC
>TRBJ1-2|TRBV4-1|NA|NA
CASSQERTDYGYTF
TGCGCCAGCAGCCAAGAAAGGACAGACTATGGCTACACCTTC
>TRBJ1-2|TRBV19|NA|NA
CASSVGEGYTF
TGTGCCAGTAGTGTGGGGGAAGGCTACACCTTC
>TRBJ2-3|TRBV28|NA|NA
CASIRMGGGRDTQYF
TGTGCCAGCATCAGAATGGGCGGAGGGAGAGATACGCAGTATTTT
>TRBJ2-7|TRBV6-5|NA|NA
CASSGTKHYEQYF
TGTGCCAGCAGCGGGACAAAACACTACGAGCAGTACTTC
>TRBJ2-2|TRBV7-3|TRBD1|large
CASSFTGDAGELFF
TGTGCCAGCAGCTTTACAGGGGATGCCGGGGAGCTGTTTTTT
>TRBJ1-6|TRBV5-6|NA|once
CASSFATGINNSPLHF
TGTGCCAGCAGCTTCGCTACGGGGATCAATAATTCACCCCTCCACTTT
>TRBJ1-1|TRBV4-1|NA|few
CASSQDTEAFF
TGCGCCAGCAGCCAAGACACTGAAGCTTTCTTT
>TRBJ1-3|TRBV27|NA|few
CASSAGNTIYF
TGTGCCAGCAGTGCTGGAAACACCATATATTTT
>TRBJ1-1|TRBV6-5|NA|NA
CASRSMNTEAFF
TGTGCCAGCAGATCAATGAACACTGAAGCTTTCTTT
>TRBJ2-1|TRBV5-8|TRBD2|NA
CASSSGLSSGSSYNEQFF
TGTGCCAGCAGCTCGGGACTGTCTAGCGGGAGCTCCTACAATGAGCAGTTCTTC
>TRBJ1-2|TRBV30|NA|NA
CAWSRDRPYGYTF
TGTGCCTGGAGTAGGGACCGGCCCTATGGCTACACCTTC
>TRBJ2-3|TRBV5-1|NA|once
CASSLNPTDTQYF
TGCGCCAGCAGCTTGAACCCAACAGATACGCAGTATTTT
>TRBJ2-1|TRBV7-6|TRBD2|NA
CASSQKRERLNEQFF
TGTGCCAGCAGCCAGAAGCGGGAAAGGTTAAATGAGCAGTTCTTC
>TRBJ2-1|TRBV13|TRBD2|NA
CASSPTSDSYNEQFF
TGTGCCAGCAGCCCCACTAGCGACTCCTACAATGAGCAGTTCTTC
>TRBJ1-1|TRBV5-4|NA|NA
CASSLGSGLNTEAFF
TGTGCCAGCAGCTTGGGTTCAGGACTGAACACTGAAGCTTTCTTT
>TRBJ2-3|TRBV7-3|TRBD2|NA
CASSPRASGADTQYF
TGTGCCAGCAGCCCCCGGGCTAGCGGTGCAGATACGCAGTATTTT
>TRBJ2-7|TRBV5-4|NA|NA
CASSRVSSYEQYF
TGTGCCAGCAGCCGAGTCAGCTCCTACGAGCAGTACTTC
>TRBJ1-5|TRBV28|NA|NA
CASSHRGPIDQPQHF
TGTGCCAGCAGCCATCGGGGGCCCATAGATCAGCCCCAGCATTTT
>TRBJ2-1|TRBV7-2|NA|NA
CASSFVFGTLFSNEQFF
TGTGCCAGCAGCTTTGTCTTTGGGACCCTCTTTAGTAATGAGCAGTTCTTC
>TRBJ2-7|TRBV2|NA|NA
CASRDSLGSYEQYF
TGTGCCAGCAGAGACTCCCTAGGGTCCTACGAGCAGTACTTC
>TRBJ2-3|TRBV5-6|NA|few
CASSLVGESTDTQYF
TGTGCCAGCAGCTTAGTTGGAGAGAGCACAGATACGCAGTATTTT
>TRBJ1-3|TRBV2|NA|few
CASGRPREGSGNTIYF
TGTGCCAGCGGACGACCCAGGGAAGGATCTGGAAACACCATATATTTT
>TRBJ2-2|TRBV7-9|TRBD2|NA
CASSLGLAETSNTGELFF
TGTGCCAGCAGCTTAGGACTAGCGGAGACATCTAACACCGGGGAGCTGTTTTTT
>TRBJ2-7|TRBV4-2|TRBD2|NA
CASSQGLGQGRSGRYADEQYF
TGTGCCAGCAGCCAAGGGTTAGGCCAAGGGCGGAGCGGGAGGTACGCGGACGAGCAGTACTTC
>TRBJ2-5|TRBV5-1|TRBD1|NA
CASSFSGTGGWETQYF
TGCGCCAGCAGCTTCTCCGGGACAGGGGGCTGGGAGACCCAGTACTTC
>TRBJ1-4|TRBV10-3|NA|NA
CAISQKDGNEKLFF
TGTGCCATCAGTCAAAAGGACGGGAATGAAAAACTGTTTTTT
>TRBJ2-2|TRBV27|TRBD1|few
CASSWTGGHGELFF
TGTGCCAGCAGTTGGACAGGGGGCCACGGGGAGCTGTTTTTT
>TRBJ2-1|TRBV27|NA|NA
CASSLSRGAGLNEQFF
TGTGCCAGCAGTTTATCACGGGGGGCCGGCCTCAATGAGCAGTTCTTC
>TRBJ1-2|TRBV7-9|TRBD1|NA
CASSSRTGAPFYGYTF
TGTGCCAGCAGCTCACGGACAGGGGCCCCCTTCTATGGCTACACCTTC